One and the same sample provided the 2 T cell receptor beta chains below, sequenced in a study of shared clonotypes between healthy human individuals (dated by TCRdb to 2020 to 2021). Library generation was performed with the immunoSEQ multiplex PCR assay. TCRdb's version of the immuneACCESS table is confined to in-frame rearrangements and falls short of the full clone set. An unresolved V gene accounts for under half of the shortfall where checked; the remainder is of unknown origin. The sample records some 900,000 clones, around 80% of which are singletons. The ten top clones hold about 1.5% of the sample. Sample: memory CD4+ T cells sorted from blood. The cell subset or site tag for this specimen amounts to: CD45RA-negative fraction. These receptors all come from a man between 18 and 35 years old in good health.

This chain connects TRBV5-1 to TRBJ2-7, with D perhaps given as TRBD1 or TRBD2 (5 bases each). Germline CDR1 and CDR2: SGHRS and YFSETQ. Between the trimmed V and J ends, which lost 4 bases and 6 bases, there was a span of 17 bases. This CDR3 is built from 14 residues. CDR3 sequence: CASSMPGQSGEQYF. The CDR3 region has the DNA TGCGCCAGCAGCATGCCGGGGCAGTCGGGCGAGCAGTACTTC.

The CDR3 reads CASSQGAGTEAFF. CDR3 coding DNA: TGTGCCAGTAGCCAGGGGGCAGGAACTGAAGCTTTCTTT. This rearrangement joins TRBV19 to TRBJ1-1, with TRBD1 matching 8 bases. The V gene's germline CDR1 is LNHDA and CDR2 SQIVND (reference sequence). Trimming removed 6 bases from V and 5 bases from J; junction bases left unmatched: 5. CDR3 length: 13 residues.